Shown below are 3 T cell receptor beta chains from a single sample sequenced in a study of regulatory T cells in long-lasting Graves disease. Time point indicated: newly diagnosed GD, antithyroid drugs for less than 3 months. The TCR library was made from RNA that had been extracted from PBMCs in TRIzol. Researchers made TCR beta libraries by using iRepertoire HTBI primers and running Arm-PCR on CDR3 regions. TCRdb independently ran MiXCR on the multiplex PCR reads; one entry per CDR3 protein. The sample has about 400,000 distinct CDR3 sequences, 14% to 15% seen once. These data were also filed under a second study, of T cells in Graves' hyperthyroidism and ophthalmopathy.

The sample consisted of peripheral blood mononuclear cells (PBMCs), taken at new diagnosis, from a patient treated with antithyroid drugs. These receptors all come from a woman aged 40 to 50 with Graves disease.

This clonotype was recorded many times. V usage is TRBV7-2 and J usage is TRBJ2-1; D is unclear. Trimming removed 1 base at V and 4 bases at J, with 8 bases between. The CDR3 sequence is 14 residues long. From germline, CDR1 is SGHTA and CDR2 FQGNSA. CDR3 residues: CASSLGLPYNEQFF. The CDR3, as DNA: TGTGCCAGCAGCTTAGGGCTGCCGTACAATGAGCAGTTCTTC.

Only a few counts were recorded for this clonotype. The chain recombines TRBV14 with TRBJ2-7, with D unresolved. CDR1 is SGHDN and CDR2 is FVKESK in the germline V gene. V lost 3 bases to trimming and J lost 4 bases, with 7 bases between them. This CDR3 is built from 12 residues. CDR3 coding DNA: TGTGCCAGCAGCCATCAGAGGTACGAGCAGTACTTC. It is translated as CASSHQRYEQYF.

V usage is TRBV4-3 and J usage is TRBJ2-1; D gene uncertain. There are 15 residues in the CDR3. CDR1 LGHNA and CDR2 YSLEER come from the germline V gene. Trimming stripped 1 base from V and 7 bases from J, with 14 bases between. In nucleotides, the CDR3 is TGCGCCAGCAGCCAAGGTTGGGGAATTTTGAATGAGCAGTTCTTC. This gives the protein CASSQGWGILNEQFF.